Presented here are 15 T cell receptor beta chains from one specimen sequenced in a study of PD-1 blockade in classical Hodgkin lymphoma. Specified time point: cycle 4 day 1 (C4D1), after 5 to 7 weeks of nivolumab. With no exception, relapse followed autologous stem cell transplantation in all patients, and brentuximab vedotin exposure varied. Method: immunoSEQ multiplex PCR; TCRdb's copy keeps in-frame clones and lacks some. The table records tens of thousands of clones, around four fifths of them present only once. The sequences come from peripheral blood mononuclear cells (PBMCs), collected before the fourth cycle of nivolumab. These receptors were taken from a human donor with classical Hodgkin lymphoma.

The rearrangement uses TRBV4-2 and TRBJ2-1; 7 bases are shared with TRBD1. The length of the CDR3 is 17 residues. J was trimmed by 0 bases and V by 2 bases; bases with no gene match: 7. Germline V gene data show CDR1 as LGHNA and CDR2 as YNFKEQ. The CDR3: CASSQRDSASSYNEQFF. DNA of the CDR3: TGTGCCAGCAGCCAAAGGGACAGCGCTAGCTCCTACAATGAGCAGTTCTTC.

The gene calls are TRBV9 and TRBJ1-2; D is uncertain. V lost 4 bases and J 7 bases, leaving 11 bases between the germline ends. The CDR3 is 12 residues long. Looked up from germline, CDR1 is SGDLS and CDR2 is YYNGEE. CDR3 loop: CASSPPAGGYTF. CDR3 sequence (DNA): TGTGCCAGCAGCCCCCCGGCAGGTGGCTACACCTTC.

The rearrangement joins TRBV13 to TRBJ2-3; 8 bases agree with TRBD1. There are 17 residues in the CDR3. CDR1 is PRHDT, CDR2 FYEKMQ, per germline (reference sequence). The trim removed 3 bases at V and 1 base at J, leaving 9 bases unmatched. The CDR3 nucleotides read TGTGCCAGCAGCTTCCCCAGGGGGCCGCTGGGCACAGATACGCAGTATTTT. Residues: CASSFPRGPLGTDTQYF.

CDR3 residues: CASSRGQGKSYTF. DNA of the CDR3: TGTGCCAGCAGTCGAGGACAGGGGAAGAGCTACACCTTC. The J gene is TRBJ1-2, the V gene TRBV6-5; TRBD1 agrees at 9 bases. This CDR3 comprises 13 residues. Unmatched junction bases numbered 7, after V lost 5 bases and J lost 9 bases. The germline V gene has CDR1 MNHEY and CDR2 SVGAGI.

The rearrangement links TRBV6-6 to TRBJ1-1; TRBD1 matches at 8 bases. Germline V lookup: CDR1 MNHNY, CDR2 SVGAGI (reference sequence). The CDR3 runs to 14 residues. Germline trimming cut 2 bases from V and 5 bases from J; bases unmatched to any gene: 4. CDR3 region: CASSYRTGRTEAFF. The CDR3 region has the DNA TGTGCCAGCAGTTACCGGACAGGGAGGACTGAAGCTTTCTTT.

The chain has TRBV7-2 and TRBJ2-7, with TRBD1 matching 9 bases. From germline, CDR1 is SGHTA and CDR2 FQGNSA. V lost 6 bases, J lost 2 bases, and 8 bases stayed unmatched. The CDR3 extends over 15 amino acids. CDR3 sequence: CASSRTGTGTYEQYF. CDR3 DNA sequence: TGTGCCAGCAGTCGGACCGGGACAGGGACCTACGAGCAGTACTTC.

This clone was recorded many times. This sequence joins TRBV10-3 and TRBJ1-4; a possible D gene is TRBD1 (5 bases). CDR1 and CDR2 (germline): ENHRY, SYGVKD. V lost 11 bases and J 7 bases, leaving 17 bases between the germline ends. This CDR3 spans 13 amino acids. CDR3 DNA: TGTGCCGCACATGGGGGATTGGGTGAAAAACTGTTTTTT. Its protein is CAAHGGLGEKLFF.

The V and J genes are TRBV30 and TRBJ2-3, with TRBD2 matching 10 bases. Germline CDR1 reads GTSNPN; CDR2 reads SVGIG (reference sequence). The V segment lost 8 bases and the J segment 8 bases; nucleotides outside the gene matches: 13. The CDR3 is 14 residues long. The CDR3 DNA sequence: TGTGCCGGGGTTCCAGCGGGAGGGCCTGGTACGCAGTATTTT. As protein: CAGVPAGGPGTQYF.

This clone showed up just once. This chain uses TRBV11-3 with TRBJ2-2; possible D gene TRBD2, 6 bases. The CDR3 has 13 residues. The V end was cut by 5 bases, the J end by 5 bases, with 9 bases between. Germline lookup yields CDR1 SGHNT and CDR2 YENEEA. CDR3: CASSPAGTGELFF. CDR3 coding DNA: TGTGCCAGCAGCCCCGCGGGGACCGGGGAGCTGTTTTTT.

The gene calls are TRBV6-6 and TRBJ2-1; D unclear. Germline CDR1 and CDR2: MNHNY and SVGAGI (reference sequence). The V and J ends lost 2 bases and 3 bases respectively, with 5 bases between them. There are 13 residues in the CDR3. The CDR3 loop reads CASSYPDYNEQFF. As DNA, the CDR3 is TGTGCCAGCAGTTACCCGGACTACAATGAGCAGTTCTTC.

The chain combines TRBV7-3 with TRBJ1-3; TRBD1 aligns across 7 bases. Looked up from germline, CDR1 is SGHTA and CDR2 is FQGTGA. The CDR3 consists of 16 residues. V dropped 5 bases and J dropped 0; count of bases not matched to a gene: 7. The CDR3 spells CASSKLGQFSGNTIYF. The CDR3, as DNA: TGTGCCAGCAGCAAGCTGGGACAGTTCTCTGGAAACACCATATATTTT. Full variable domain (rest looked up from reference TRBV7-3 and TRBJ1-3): GAGVSQTPSNKVTEKGKYVELRCDPISGHTALYWYRQSLGQGPEFLIYFQGTGAADDSGLPNDRFFAVRPEGSVSTLKIQRTERGDSAVYLCASSKLGQFSGNTIYFGEGSWLTVV.

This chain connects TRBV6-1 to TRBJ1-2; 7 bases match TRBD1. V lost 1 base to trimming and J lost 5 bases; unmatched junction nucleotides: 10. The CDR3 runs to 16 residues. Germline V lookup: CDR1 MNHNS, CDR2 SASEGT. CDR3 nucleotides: TGTGCCAGCAGTGAAGAAGGGACAGAGAAGGTGTATGGCTACACCTTC. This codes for CASSEEGTEKVYGYTF.

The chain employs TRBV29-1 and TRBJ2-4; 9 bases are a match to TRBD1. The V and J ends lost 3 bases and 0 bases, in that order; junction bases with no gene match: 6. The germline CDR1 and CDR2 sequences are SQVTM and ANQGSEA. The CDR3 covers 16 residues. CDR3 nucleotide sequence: TGCAGCGTTGAGGGACAGGGCCCATTAGCCAAAAACATTCAGTACTTC. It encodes CSVEGQGPLAKNIQYF.

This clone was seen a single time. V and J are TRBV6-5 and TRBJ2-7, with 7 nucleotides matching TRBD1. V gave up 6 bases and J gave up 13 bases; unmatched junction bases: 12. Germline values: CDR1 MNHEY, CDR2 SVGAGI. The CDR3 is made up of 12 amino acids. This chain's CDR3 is CASRNPGQPQYF. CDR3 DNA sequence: TGTGCCAGCAGGAACCCGGGACAGCCACAATACTTC.

Here the CDR3 reads CASSDGAGKNEKLFF. CDR3 DNA sequence: TGTGCCAGCAGTGATGGGGCAGGGAAGAATGAAAAACTGTTTTTT. V gene TRBV25-1 combines with J gene TRBJ1-4; D perhaps matches TRBD1 (5 bases). The V end lost 3 bases, the J end lost 5 bases, and 13 bases lay between the germline ends. The germline CDR1 and CDR2 sequences are MGHDK and SYGVNS. The CDR3 extends over 15 amino acids. The full variable domain, rest sourced from reference TRBV25-1 and TRBJ1-4, is EADIYQTPRYLVIGTGKKITLECSQTMGHDKMYWYQQDPGMELHLIHYSYGVNSTEKGDLSSESTVSRIRTEHFPLTLESARPSHTSQYLCASSDGAGKNEKLFFGSGTQLSVL.